Sequencing of this TCR beta chain was carried out in a study of blood T cells in healthy people across ages. PCR was performed a second time for roughly 7 to 12 cycles using a sample-barcoded 5' primer and a J-beta primer mix. There were at least 3 million CDR3-containing paired-end reads obtained from each sample. From the 5' RACE reads, TCRdb called clonotypes with MiXCR, one entry per CDR3 protein. The data contain about 940,000 distinct CDR3 sequences, around 48% of them seen just once; the ten biggest clones take up 13%. Russia was home to the donors, healthy Caucasian individuals aged roughly 6 to 90. Per-sample yields of isolated PBMCs were at least 6.5 million. This clonotype was counted between two and nine times. Antigen: not known. Study-wide results and limits: More naive CD4+ cells and higher diversity were found in long-lived than in aged donors.

This TCR was recovered from a man younger than 45 in good health. Material: blood.

The CDR3 coding sequence is TGTGCCAGCAGCCCCTTCCCGAACACTGAAGCTTTCTTT. Its protein is CASSPFPNTEAFF. The rearrangement uses TRBV7-2 and TRBJ1-1; D unclear. V lost 5 bases and J 1 base, leaving 8 bases between the germline ends. The length of the CDR3 is 13 residues. The germline gives CDR1 SGHTA, CDR2 FQGNSA.